This entry lists 18 T cell receptor beta chains sequenced from one sample in a study of chemoradiotherapy in HPV16-positive cancers. The table came from immunoSEQ multiplex PCR; TCRdb's copy has only in-frame clones and leaves some out. Among approximately 52,000 clones listed, over 85% were seen once. The sequences come from blood, collected from a patient who underwent chemoradiotherapy. The receptors here all came from a human donor with HPV-associated anogenital cancer.

For the CDR3, the DNA is TGCGCCAGCAGCCAAGACGGCAGGGAAGGATCACCCCTCCACTTT. This translates into CASSQDGREGSPLHF. V gene TRBV4-1 combines with J gene TRBJ1-6, with D possibly TRBD1 on 5 matching bases. Trimming took off 0 bases at V and 10 bases at J, with 13 bases between the two ends. CDR1 is MGHRA, CDR2 YSYEKL, per germline. This CDR3 region has 15 residues.

The chain has TRBV7-2 and TRBJ1-3; D perhaps matches TRBD1 (5 bases). Germline CDR1 reads SGHTA; CDR2 reads FQGNSA. The CDR3 runs to 14 residues. Trimming stripped 7 bases from V and 0 bases from J, with 10 bases between. CDR3 loop: CASTRQSSGNTIYF. For the CDR3, the DNA is TGTGCCAGCACCCGACAGTCCTCTGGAAACACCATATATTTT. Combining the CDR3 with reference TRBV7-2 and TRBJ1-3 gives the whole variable domain GAGVSQSPSNKVTEKGKDVELRCDPISGHTALYWYRQSLGQGLEFLIYFQGNSAPDKSGLPSDRFSAERTGGSVSTLTIQRTQQEDSAVYLCASTRQSSGNTIYFGEGSWLTVV.

In its sample, this clone was seen a few times. The chain links TRBV7-3 to TRBJ2-3; 9 positions match TRBD2. The germline gives CDR1 SGHTA, CDR2 FQGTGA. There are 15 residues in the CDR3. The J segment lost 0 bases and the V segment lost 5 bases, leaving 3 bases of the junction unmatched. The CDR3 loop is CASSRTSGSTDTQYF. For the CDR3, the DNA is TGTGCCAGCAGCCGAACTAGCGGGAGCACAGATACGCAGTATTTT.

The chain couples TRBV5-1 to TRBJ1-6; tentative D call: TRBD1 (5 bases). Trimming took 1 base from V and 0 from J, leaving 14 bases between them. The CDR3 is 18 amino acids. Germline V CDR1 and CDR2: SGHRS, YFSETQ. The CDR3 DNA is TGCGCCAGCAGCTTGCAGGGAACCTCGAGCTCCTATAATTCACCCCTCCACTTT. It is translated as CASSLQGTSSSYNSPLHF.

The chain joins TRBV6-5 to TRBJ2-1; D remains ambiguous. Germline V gives CDR1 MNHEY, CDR2 SVGAGI. V lost 9 bases, J lost 0 bases, and 9 bases lay in between. The CDR3 has 13 amino acids. The CDR3: CASTESSYNEQFF. CDR3 nucleotide sequence: TGTGCCAGTACAGAGAGCTCCTACAATGAGCAGTTCTTC.

The gene calls are TRBV19 and TRBJ1-5; D unresolved. V lost 7 bases to trimming and J lost 1 base, with 17 bases between them. Germline V gene lookup returns CDR1 LNHDA and CDR2 SQIVND (reference sequence). This CDR3 comprises 16 residues. CDR3 sequence (DNA): TGTGCCAGTAAGTCCGGGTACGCGGGGAGCAATCAGCCCCAGCATTTT. It codes for CASKSGYAGSNQPQHF.

The chain joins TRBV6-5 to TRBJ2-7, with 7 bases aligning to TRBD1. Germline-derived CDR1 and CDR2 are MNHEY and SVGAGI. The junction had 6 bases not matched to a gene; V was cut back by 5 bases and J by 2 bases. The CDR3 is 14 residues long. CDR3 nucleotide sequence: TGTGCCAGCAGTAGACAGGGTTTTACCTACGAGCAGTACTTC. Its protein is CASSRQGFTYEQYF.

By sample fraction, this clone is medium-sized. The chain uses TRBV11-2 and TRBJ2-2, with 10 bases aligning to TRBD2. The length of the CDR3 is 16 residues. Looked up from germline, CDR1 is SGHAT and CDR2 is FQNNGV. J was trimmed by 2 bases and V by 4 bases; bases with no gene match: 4. CDR3 sequence (DNA): TGTGCCAGCAGCTCTCGACTAGCGGGTAACACCGGGGAGCTGTTTTTT. Protein sequence: CASSSRLAGNTGELFF.

The V call is TRBV18, the J call TRBJ1-1; unclear D gene. This CDR3 contains 12 residues. CDR1 and CDR2 (germline): KGHSH, LQKENI. V was shortened by 6 bases and J by 10 bases, with 15 bases between the two germline ends. The DNA of the CDR3 is TGTGCCAGCTCGGCAGGAGCCGAAGGAGCTTTCTTT. This translates into CASSAGAEGAFF.

The chain employs TRBV7-9 and TRBJ2-7, with 9 bases identical to TRBD1. Germline V lookup: CDR1 SEHNR, CDR2 FQNEAQ (reference sequence). V was clipped by 1 base and J by 2 bases; unmatched bases: 3. This CDR3 is 15 amino acids long. The CDR3 DNA sequence: TGTGCCAGCAGCTTAGGGGACAGGGTTACCTACGAGCAGTACTTC. As protein: CASSLGDRVTYEQYF.

This sequence joins TRBV4-3 and TRBJ1-2; D remains unclear. CDR1 is LGHNA, CDR2 YSLEER, per germline. The CDR3 covers 16 residues. V dropped 0 bases and J dropped 7 bases, with 18 bases sitting between them. The CDR3 sequence is CASSQDAAGQSRGYTF. The DNA for the CDR3 is TGCGCCAGCAGCCAAGATGCCGCCGGCCAATCGCGTGGCTACACCTTC.

In its sample, this clone was seen once. V usage is TRBV4-3 and J usage is TRBJ2-3; the D call may be TRBD1 or TRBD2 (5 bases each). V was pared by 0 bases and J by 1 base, with 8 bases between. This CDR3 is 15 amino acids long. From germline, CDR1 is LGHNA and CDR2 YSLEER. CDR3 in DNA: TGCGCCAGCAGCCAAGATATGGGGGGCACAGATACGCAGTATTTT. Its translation is CASSQDMGGTDTQYF.

The rearrangement uses TRBV7-3 and TRBJ2-3; D is possibly TRBD1 or TRBD2 (5 bases each). V was shortened by 5 bases and J by 1 base, with 13 bases between the two germline ends. Germline-derived CDR1 and CDR2 are SGHTA and FQGTGA. CDR3 length: 15 residues. The CDR3 spells CASSPLGAGTDTQYF. The CDR3 coding sequence is TGTGCCAGCAGCCCACTAGGGGCGGGCACAGATACGCAGTATTTT. Supplemented by reference TRBV7-3 and TRBJ2-3, the full variable domain reads GAGVSQTPSNKVTEKGKYVELRCDPISGHTALYWYRQSLGQGPEFLIYFQGTGAADDSGLPNDRFFAVRPEGSVSTLKIQRTERGDSAVYLCASSPLGAGTDTQYFGPGTRLTVL.

The CDR3 region is CASSKGDSRTKNIQYF. CDR3 coding DNA: TGTGCCAGCAGCAAAGGGGACAGTCGGACCAAAAACATTCAGTACTTC. This chain links TRBV21-1 with TRBJ2-4; the D call in the table, TRBD1, was not verified against the DNA. TRBV21-1 is noted as a pseudogene. The CDR3 extends over 16 amino acids.

The J gene is TRBJ2-7, the V gene TRBV10-2; 12 bases are a match to TRBD2. CDR1 is WSHSY and CDR2 is SAAADI in the germline V gene. The CDR3 contains 15 residues. V shed 4 bases, J shed 2 bases, and the junction held 3 bases outside the gene matches. CDR3 amino acids: CASSGLAGVPYEQYF. CDR3 nucleotide sequence: TGCGCCAGCAGTGGACTAGCGGGAGTCCCCTACGAGCAGTACTTC.

The genes are TRBV30 and TRBJ1-3, with D uncertain. This CDR3 is 15 amino acids long. V gave up 2 bases and J gave up 7 bases, with 18 bases separating them. The V gene's germline CDR1 is GTSNPN and CDR2 SVGIG (reference sequence). CDR3 nucleotide sequence: TGTGCCTGGAGTTCGGGGAATATCCTTGGGAACACCATATATTTT. Translated, it gives CAWSSGNILGNTIYF.

The chain recombines TRBV6-6 with TRBJ2-7; no reliable D call. This CDR3 comprises 12 residues. Looked up from germline, CDR1 is MNHNY and CDR2 is SVGAGI (reference sequence). V lost 7 bases, J lost 7 bases, and 14 bases lay in between. The DNA of the CDR3 is TGTGCCAGCAAGGACGGGTCGGATGAGCAGTACTTC. This gives the protein CASKDGSDEQYF.

This chain joins TRBV27 and TRBJ1-2, with D tentatively TRBD1 (5 bases). CDR1 MNHEY and CDR2 SMNVEV come from the germline V gene (reference sequence). CDR3 length equals 14 residues. The V gene lost 4 bases and the J gene lost 8 bases, with 17 bases spanning the gap. This CDR3 is CASSSGTLGRGYTF. CDR3 nucleotide sequence: TGTGCCAGCAGTTCCGGGACCCTGGGACGGGGCTACACCTTC.